The 24 T cell receptor beta chains below all came from one sample that was sequenced in a study of blood T cell repertoires in COVID-19. Libraries were prepared by immunoSEQ multiplex PCR; TCRdb keeps only in-frame clonotypes and omits some of them. The sample lists 50,000 or so clones, 70% to 85% occurring once. Sequenced input: peripheral blood. The receptors come from a man in his sixties or seventies with acute or convalescent COVID-19.

The genes are TRBV3-1 (or the pseudogene TRBV3-2) and TRBJ2-5, with D possibly being TRBD2 (5 bases). V gave up 1 base and J gave up 0 bases, with 9 bases separating them. Per germline, CDR1 LGHDT and CDR2 YNNKEL (reference sequence). The CDR3 loop spans 15 amino acids. CDR3: CASSQGRGYQETQYF. DNA of the CDR3: TGTGCCAGCAGCCAAGGTCGAGGGTACCAAGAGACCCAGTACTTC.

The chain has TRBV5-1 and TRBJ1-5; 8 positions match TRBD1. The CDR3 runs to 15 residues. V shed 4 bases, J shed 8 bases, and the junction held 11 bases outside the gene matches. Germline V gene lookup returns CDR1 SGHRS and CDR2 YFSETQ. CDR3 DNA: TGCGCCAGCAGCCTTCATGGACAGGGCGAGGAGCCCCAGCATTTT. Translation gives CASSLHGQGEEPQHF.

This sequence joins TRBV9 and TRBJ1-1; D perhaps matches TRBD1 (5 bases). Germline values: CDR1 SGDLS, CDR2 YYNGEE. V lost 4 bases and J lost 0, with 16 bases in between. This CDR3 is built from 16 residues. CDR3 region: CASSLLGANMNTEAFF. Written as DNA, the CDR3 is TGTGCCAGCAGCCTCCTAGGGGCTAACATGAACACTGAAGCTTTCTTT.

The chain is built from TRBV6-5 and TRBJ1-1, with D maybe TRBD1 (6 bases). The germline V gene has CDR1 MNHEY and CDR2 SVGAGI. The CDR3 length is 15 residues. V dropped 0 bases and J dropped 4 bases, with 12 bases sitting between them. DNA for the CDR3: TGTGCCAGCAGTTACTCGCCAGGGGTTCGCACTGAAGCTTTCTTT. It codes for CASSYSPGVRTEAFF.

The chain uses TRBV30 and TRBJ1-2, with no clear D. V shed 5 bases and J shed 4 bases, with 14 bases lying between them. CDR3 length: 13 residues. Per germline, CDR1 GTSNPN and CDR2 SVGIG (reference sequence). Here the CDR3 DNA reads TGTGCCTGGCGTACCACTTCGATCTATGGCTACACCTTC. It encodes CAWRTTSIYGYTF.

The rearrangement uses TRBV13 and TRBJ2-7, with 7 bases aligning to TRBD2. V shed 2 bases and J 5 bases; nucleotides not matched to a gene: 9. Germline CDR1 is PRHDT and CDR2 is FYEKMQ (reference sequence). This CDR3 has 15 residues. The CDR3 nucleotides read TGTGCCAGCAGCTTACGCGCCAGACTAGCCCACGAGCAGTACTTC. Translating gives CASSLRARLAHEQYF.

CDR3 protein: CAISDWGLSTDTQYF. Here the CDR3 DNA reads TGTGCCATCAGTGATTGGGGACTAAGCACAGATACGCAGTATTTT. The V and J genes are TRBV10-3 and TRBJ2-3, with 7 bases lining up with TRBD2. V dropped 3 bases and J dropped 0; count of bases not matched to a gene: 3. CDR1 is ENHRY, CDR2 SYGVKD, per germline. CDR3 size: 15 residues.

This sequence joins TRBV30 and TRBJ1-2; TRBD1 is a possible D gene (6 bases). Germline V lookup: CDR1 GTSNPN, CDR2 SVGIG (reference sequence). The CDR3 has 15 amino acids. V dropped 1 base and J dropped 3 bases, with 15 bases sitting between them. This CDR3 reads CAWSDQDRYYYGYTF. For the CDR3, the DNA is TGTGCCTGGAGTGACCAAGACAGGTACTACTATGGCTACACCTTC. Full variable domain (missing parts from reference TRBV30 and TRBJ1-2): SQTIHQWPATLVQPVGSPLSLECTVEGTSNPNLYWYRQAAGRGLQLLFYSVGIGQISSEVPQNLSASRPQDRQFILSSKKLLLSDSGFYLCAWSDQDRYYYGYTFGSGTRLTVV.

The genes are TRBV5-5 and TRBJ1-2, with D hard to call. V lost 0 bases and J 2 bases, leaving 8 bases between the germline ends. Germline CDR1 reads SGHKS; CDR2 reads YYEKEE (reference sequence). The CDR3 has 14 amino acids. This chain's CDR3 is CASSLEAANYGYTF. The CDR3 bases are TGTGCCAGCAGCTTGGAGGCAGCGAACTATGGCTACACCTTC.

The rearrangement joins TRBV6-5 to TRBJ2-7, with D perhaps matching TRBD1 (6 bases). Germline V lookup: CDR1 MNHEY, CDR2 SVGAGI. The CDR3 has 15 residues. Trimming removed 6 bases at V and 0 bases at J, with 15 bases between. The CDR3 spells CASRFTGTSSYEQYF. The DNA for the CDR3 is TGTGCCAGCAGATTTACAGGGACGAGCTCCTACGAGCAGTACTTC.

The rearrangement uses TRBV27 and TRBJ2-3; tentative D call: TRBD2 (5 bases). This CDR3 region has 13 residues. The V end lost 5 bases, the J end lost 6 bases, and 12 bases lay between the germline ends. Germline loops: CDR1 MNHEY, CDR2 SMNVEV (reference sequence). CDR3 DNA sequence: TGTGCCAGCAGTCACGGACTCACTGATACGCAGTATTTT. Translated, it gives CASSHGLTDTQYF.

The chain couples TRBV2 to TRBJ2-4; tentative D call: TRBD2 (5 bases). This CDR3 region has 15 residues. Germline V gene data show CDR1 as SNHLY and CDR2 as FYNNEI. V dropped 6 bases and J dropped 2 bases, with 14 bases sitting between them. CDR3 coding DNA: TGTGCCAGCAGCGGAGAGAGGGTCACCAAAAACATTCAGTACTTC. This codes for CASSGERVTKNIQYF.

The table lists this clone with a count of one. The V and J genes are TRBV30 and TRBJ1-6; 8 positions match TRBD1. The CDR3 runs 13 residues. The germline V gene encodes CDR1 GTSNPN and CDR2 SVGIG (reference sequence). Germline trimming cut 5 bases from V and 9 bases from J; bases unmatched to any gene: 6. The CDR3 sequence is CAWETGDRSPLHF. CDR3 in DNA: TGTGCCTGGGAGACAGGGGACCGTTCACCCCTCCACTTT.

V is TRBV7-2 and J is TRBJ2-7; the match to TRBD2 covers 7 bases. CDR3 length: 16 amino acids. The junction had 8 bases not matched to a gene; V was cut back by 0 bases and J by 3 bases. CDR1 is SGHTA, CDR2 FQGNSA, per germline. DNA for the CDR3: TGTGCCAGCAGCTTAGCACCCTATAGGGAGGGCTACGAGCAGTACTTC. Residues: CASSLAPYREGYEQYF.

The J gene is TRBJ1-1, the V gene TRBV18; D not certain. Trimming removed 2 bases at V and 1 base at J, with 5 bases between. The CDR3 sequence is 13 residues long. Germline CDR1 KGHSH, CDR2 LQKENI. In DNA, the CDR3 is TGTGCCAGCTCACCATTACAGAACACTGAAGCTTTCTTT. Translating it yields CASSPLQNTEAFF. The full variable domain, rest sourced from reference TRBV18 and TRBJ1-1, is NAGVMQNPRHLVRRRGQEARLRCSPMKGHSHVYWYRQLPEEGLKFMVYLQKENIIDESGMPKERFSAEFPKEGPSILRIQQVVRGDSAAYFCASSPLQNTEAFFGQGTRLTVV.

V usage is TRBV5-8 and J usage is TRBJ1-1, with D perhaps matching TRBD1 (5 bases). The CDR3 totals 13 residues. The germline V gene has CDR1 SGHTS and CDR2 YDEGEE. Trimming removed 5 bases from V and 6 bases from J, with 14 bases in between. The CDR3 DNA sequence: TGTGCCAGCAGTTTAGGGGTTTGGGCTGAAGCTTTCTTT. Encoded protein: CASSLGVWAEAFF.

The chain joins TRBV30 to TRBJ1-5; D unclear. Germline V gives CDR1 GTSNPN, CDR2 SVGIG (reference sequence). The V gene lost 0 bases and the J gene lost 7 bases, with 10 bases spanning the gap. The CDR3 is made up of 13 amino acids. CDR3 in amino acids: CAWSVREEQPQHF. Written as DNA, the CDR3 is TGTGCCTGGAGTGTCCGGGAGGAACAGCCCCAGCATTTT.

The V gene is TRBV19, the J gene TRBJ2-7; 9 bases are shared with TRBD1. Germline V gene lookup returns CDR1 LNHDA and CDR2 SQIVND (reference sequence). The CDR3 length is 15 residues. Trimming removed 3 bases from V and 2 bases from J; junction bases left unmatched: 5. The CDR3 spells CASSMPGTGTYEQYF. DNA for the CDR3: TGTGCCAGTAGTATGCCGGGGACAGGGACCTACGAGCAGTACTTC.

The rearrangement uses TRBV4-2 and TRBJ2-5; D possibly corresponds to TRBD2 (7 bases). V was pared by 3 bases and J by 7 bases, with 21 bases between. The germline CDR1 and CDR2 sequences are LGHNA and YNFKEQ. This CDR3 spans 16 amino acids. The DNA of the CDR3 is TGTGCCAGCAGCCATAGGGAGGCGGGGGCCGGGGGGACCCAGTACTTC. Amino acid sequence: CASSHREAGAGGTQYF.

This sequence joins TRBV4-1 and TRBJ1-6; 11 bases are a match to TRBD1. V lost 4 bases to trimming and J lost 9 bases; unmatched junction nucleotides: 5. Germline V gene data show CDR1 as MGHRA and CDR2 as YSYEKL. The CDR3 extends over 15 amino acids. The CDR3, as DNA: TGCGCCAGCAGCCGGGGACAGGGGGAGGGTTCACCCCTCCACTTT. It is translated as CASSRGQGEGSPLHF.

The V gene is TRBV5-4, the J gene TRBJ2-5, with TRBD1 identical over 7 bases. Germline assignment: CDR1 SGHNT and CDR2 YYREEE (reference sequence). The CDR3 has 13 amino acids. J was trimmed by 3 bases and V by 7 bases; bases with no gene match: 6. The CDR3 DNA is TGTGCCAGCGCCGGGACAGCAGAAGAGACCCAGTACTTC. Translated, it gives CASAGTAEETQYF.

V usage is TRBV7-2 and J usage is TRBJ1-6; the match to TRBD1 covers 7 bases. The length of the CDR3 is 16 residues. J was trimmed by 9 bases and V by 5 bases; bases with no gene match: 13. Germline CDR1 SGHTA, CDR2 FQGNSA. CDR3 protein: CASSPAGTARSSPLHF. For the CDR3, the DNA is TGTGCCAGCAGCCCTGCCGGGACAGCCAGGAGTTCACCCCTCCACTTT.

The chain uses TRBV20-1 and TRBJ2-5, with D possibly matching TRBD1 (6 bases). CDR3 length: 15 amino acids. Germline values: CDR1 DFQATT, CDR2 SNEGSKA (reference sequence). V lost 3 bases and J 1 base, leaving 15 bases between the germline ends. The CDR3 sequence is CSASPPGVIQETQYF. As DNA, the CDR3 is TGCAGTGCTAGTCCTCCAGGGGTGATCCAAGAGACCCAGTACTTC.

The chain couples TRBV30 to TRBJ2-3; 9 positions agree with TRBD1. Per the germline V gene, CDR1 is GTSNPN and CDR2 is SVGIG (reference sequence). V trimming: 0 bases; J trimming: 7 bases; junction bases outside the gene matches: 5. CDR3 length equals 14 residues. The CDR3, as DNA: TGTGCCTGGAGTGTAGGACAGGGGCACCATACGCAGTATTTT. Translated, it gives CAWSVGQGHHTQYF.